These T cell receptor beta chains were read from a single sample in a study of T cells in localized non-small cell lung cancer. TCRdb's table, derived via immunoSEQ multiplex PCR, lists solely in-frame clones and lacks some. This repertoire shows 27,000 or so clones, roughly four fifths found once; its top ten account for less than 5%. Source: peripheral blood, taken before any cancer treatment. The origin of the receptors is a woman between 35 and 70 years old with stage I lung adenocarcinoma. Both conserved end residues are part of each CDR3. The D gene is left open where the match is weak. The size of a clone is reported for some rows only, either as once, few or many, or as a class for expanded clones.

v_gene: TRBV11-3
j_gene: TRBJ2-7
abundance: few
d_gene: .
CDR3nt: TGTGCCAGCAGCTTAGAAATGGGGGAGCAGTACTTC
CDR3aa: CASSLEMGEQYF

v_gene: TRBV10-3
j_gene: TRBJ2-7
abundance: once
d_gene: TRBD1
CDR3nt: TGTGCCATCAGTGCACGGACAGGGGACTACGAGCAGTACTTC
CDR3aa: CAISARTGDYEQYF

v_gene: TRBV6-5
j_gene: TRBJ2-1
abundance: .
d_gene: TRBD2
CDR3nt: TGTGCCAGCAGTTCTAGCGGGGGAGGCTACCACAATGAGCAGTTCTTC
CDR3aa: CASSSSGGGYHNEQFF

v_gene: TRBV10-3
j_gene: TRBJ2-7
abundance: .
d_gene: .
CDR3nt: TGTGCCATCTCAGAGGGGAGCTACGAGCAGTACTTC
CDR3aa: CAISEGSYEQYF

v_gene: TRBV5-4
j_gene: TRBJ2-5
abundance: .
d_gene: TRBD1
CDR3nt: TGTGCCAGCAGCTTGGACAGGGGAAGTCAAGAGACCCAGTACTTC
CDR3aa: CASSLDRGSQETQYF

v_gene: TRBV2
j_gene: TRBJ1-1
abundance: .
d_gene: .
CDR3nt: TGTGCCAGCAGTGTTTTTCACCACACTGAAGCTTTCTTT
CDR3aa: CASSVFHHTEAFF

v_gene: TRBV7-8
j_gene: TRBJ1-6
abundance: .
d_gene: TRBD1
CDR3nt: TGTGCCAGCAGCCCGGACAGGCGATTCTATAATTCACCCCTCCACTTT
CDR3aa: CASSPDRRFYNSPLHF

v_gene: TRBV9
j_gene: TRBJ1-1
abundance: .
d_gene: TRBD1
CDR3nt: TGTGCCAGCAGCCCACCCCCACGGCGCGGACAGGGATTAGGGGCTGCTATGAACACTGAAGCTTTCTTT
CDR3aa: CASSPPPRRGQGLGAAMNTEAFF

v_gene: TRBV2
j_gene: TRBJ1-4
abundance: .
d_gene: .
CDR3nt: TGTGCCAGCAGCAGTGAAGGGGCAACTAATGAAAAACTGTTTTTT
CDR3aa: CASSSEGATNEKLFF

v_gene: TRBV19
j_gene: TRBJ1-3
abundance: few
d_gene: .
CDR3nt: TGTGCCAGCAGACCGGGAGCCACTGGAAACACCATATATTTT
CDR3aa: CASRPGATGNTIYF

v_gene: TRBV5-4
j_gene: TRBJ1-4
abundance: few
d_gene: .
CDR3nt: TGTGCCAGCAGCTTCCCAGGGGCGGATGAAAAACTGTTTTTT
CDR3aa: CASSFPGADEKLFF

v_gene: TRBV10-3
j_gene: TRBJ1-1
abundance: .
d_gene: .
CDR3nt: TGTGCCATCAGTGCTCATCTGGCAGTCGCACAAAACACTGAAGCTTTCTTT
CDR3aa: CAISAHLAVAQNTEAFF

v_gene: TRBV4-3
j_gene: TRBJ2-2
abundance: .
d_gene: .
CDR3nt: TGCGCCAGCAGCACCCCGACGGGGCTAGATTTGAACACCGGGGAGCTGTTTTTT
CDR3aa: CASSTPTGLDLNTGELFF

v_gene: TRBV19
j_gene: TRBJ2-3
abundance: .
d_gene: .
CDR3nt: TGTGCCAGTAGTCTCGAAGACAGACCTAGCACAGATACGCAGTATTTT
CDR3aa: CASSLEDRPSTDTQYF

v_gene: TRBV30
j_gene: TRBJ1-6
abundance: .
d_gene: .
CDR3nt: TGTGCCTGGAGTGTAGGTTCAGGGGATTCACCCCTCCACTTT
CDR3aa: CAWSVGSGDSPLHF

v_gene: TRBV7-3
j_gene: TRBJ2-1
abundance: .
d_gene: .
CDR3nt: TGTGCCAGCAGCTTAACAGAATACAATGAGCAGTTCTTC
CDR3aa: CASSLTEYNEQFF

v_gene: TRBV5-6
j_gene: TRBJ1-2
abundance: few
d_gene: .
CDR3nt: TGTGCCAGCAGCTTGGCCGGCGGCTACACCTTC
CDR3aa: CASSLAGGYTF

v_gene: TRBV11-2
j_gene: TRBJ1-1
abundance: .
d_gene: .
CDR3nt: TGTGCCAGCAGCTTCGACGGACGGAACACTGAAGCTTTCTTT
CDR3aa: CASSFDGRNTEAFF

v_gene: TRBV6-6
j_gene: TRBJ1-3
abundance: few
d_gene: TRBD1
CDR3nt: TGTGCCAGCAAGCCGGGACAGAGGAACTCTGGAAACACCATATATTTT
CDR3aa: CASKPGQRNSGNTIYF

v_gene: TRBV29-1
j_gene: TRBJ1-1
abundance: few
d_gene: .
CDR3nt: TGCAGCGGTACACCGAACACTGAAGCTTTCTTT
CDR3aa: CSGTPNTEAFF

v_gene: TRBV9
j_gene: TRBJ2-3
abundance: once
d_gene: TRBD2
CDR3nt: TGTGCCAGCAGCGTAACAACCTCCACGGGACTAGCGGGGGCGAATACGCAGTATTTT
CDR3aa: CASSVTTSTGLAGANTQYF

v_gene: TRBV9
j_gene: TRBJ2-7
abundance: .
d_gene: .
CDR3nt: TGTGCCAGCAGCGAAGGGTTGCTGGGAGACGAGCAGTACTTC
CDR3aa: CASSEGLLGDEQYF

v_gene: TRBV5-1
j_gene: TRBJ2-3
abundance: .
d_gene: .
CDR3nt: TGCGCCAGCAGCGTCGGGCCCCGAAATACGCAGTATTTT
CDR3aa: CASSVGPRNTQYF

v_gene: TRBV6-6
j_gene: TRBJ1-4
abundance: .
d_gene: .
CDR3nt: TGTGCCAGCGCTAAGCAGCATGAAAAACTGTTTTTT
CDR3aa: CASAKQHEKLFF

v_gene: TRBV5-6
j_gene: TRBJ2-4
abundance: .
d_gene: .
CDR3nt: TGTGCCAGCACCCTGGGACGGTTAAACATTCAGTACTTC
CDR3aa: CASTLGRLNIQYF

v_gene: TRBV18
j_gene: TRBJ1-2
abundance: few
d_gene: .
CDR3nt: TGTGCCAGCTCGGGTGCCCAGGGGTCTAACTATGGCTACACCTTC
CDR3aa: CASSGAQGSNYGYTF

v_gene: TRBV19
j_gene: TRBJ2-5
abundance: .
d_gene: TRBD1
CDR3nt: TGTGCCACTAAGGACAGGGTGTCGACCCAGTACTTC
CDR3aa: CATKDRVSTQYF

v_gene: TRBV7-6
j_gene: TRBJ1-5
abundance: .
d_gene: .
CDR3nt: TGTGCCAGCAGGGCGGGGGGGGATCAGCCCCAGCATTTT
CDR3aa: CASRAGGDQPQHF

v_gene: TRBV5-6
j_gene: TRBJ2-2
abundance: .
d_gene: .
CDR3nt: TGTGCCAGCAGCTTGGTCGGGGAATTTACCGGGGAGCTGTTTTTT
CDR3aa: CASSLVGEFTGELFF

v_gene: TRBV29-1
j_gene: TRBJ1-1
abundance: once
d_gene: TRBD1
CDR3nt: TGCAGCGTTGGCCCGACAGGGGCCGGGGGGACTGAAGCTTTCTTT
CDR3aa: CSVGPTGAGGTEAFF

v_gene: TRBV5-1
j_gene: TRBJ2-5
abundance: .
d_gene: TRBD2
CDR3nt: TGCGCCAGCAGCTTGGGTGTGGCGGGGGGACAAGAGACCCAGTACTTC
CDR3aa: CASSLGVAGGQETQYF

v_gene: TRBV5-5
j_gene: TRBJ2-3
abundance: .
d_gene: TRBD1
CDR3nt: TGTGCCAGCAGCATCGGGACAGGACTGGATACGCAGTATTTT
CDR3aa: CASSIGTGLDTQYF

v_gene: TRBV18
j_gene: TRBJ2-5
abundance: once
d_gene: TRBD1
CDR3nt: TGTGCCAGCTCCCCGGGGACAGCCGGAGAGACCCAGTACTTC
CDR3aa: CASSPGTAGETQYF

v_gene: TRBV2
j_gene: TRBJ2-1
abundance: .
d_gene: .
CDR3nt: TGTGCCAGCAGTGAAGCGAGAGGCCCCAATGAGCAGTTCTTC
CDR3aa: CASSEARGPNEQFF

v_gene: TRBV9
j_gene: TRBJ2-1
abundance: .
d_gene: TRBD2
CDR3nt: TGTGCCAGCAGCGTAGACGCGGGGGTCCCCTACAATGAGCAGTTCTTC
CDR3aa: CASSVDAGVPYNEQFF

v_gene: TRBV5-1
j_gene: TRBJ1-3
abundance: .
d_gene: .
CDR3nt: TGCGCCAGCAGCTTGGACGTAGACTCTGGAAACACCATATATTTT
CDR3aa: CASSLDVDSGNTIYF

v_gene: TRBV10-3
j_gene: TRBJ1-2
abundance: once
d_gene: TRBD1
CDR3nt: TGTGCCATCAGTGAGGGACCCTGGGACAGGGGTGGCGGAGATGGCTACACCTTC
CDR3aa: CAISEGPWDRGGGDGYTF

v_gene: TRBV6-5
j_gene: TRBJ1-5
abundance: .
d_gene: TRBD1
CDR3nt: TGTGCCAGCAGTCGGACAGGGGGCTTCCAGCATTTT
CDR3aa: CASSRTGGFQHF

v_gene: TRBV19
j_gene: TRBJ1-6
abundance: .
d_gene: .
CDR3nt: TGTGCCAGTAGGAACAGGGACTCACCCCTCCACTTT
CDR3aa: CASRNRDSPLHF

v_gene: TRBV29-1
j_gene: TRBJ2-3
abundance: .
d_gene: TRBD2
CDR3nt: TGCAGCGTTGGACTAGCGGGGACCACGGGTACGCAGTATTTT
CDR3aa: CSVGLAGTTGTQYF

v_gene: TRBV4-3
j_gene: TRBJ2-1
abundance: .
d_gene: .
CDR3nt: TGCGCCAGCAGCCAAGATACGAACAGTGAGCAGTTCTTC
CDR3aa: CASSQDTNSEQFF

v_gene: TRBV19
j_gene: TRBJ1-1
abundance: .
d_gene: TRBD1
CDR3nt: TGTGCCAGTAGCACAGGGGGCGCGACTGAAGCTTTCTTT
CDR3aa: CASSTGGATEAFF

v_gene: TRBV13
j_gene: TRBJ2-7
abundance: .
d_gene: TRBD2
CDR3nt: TGTGCCAGCAGCTTTAGCGGGGGCTCTTACGAGCAGTACTTC
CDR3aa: CASSFSGGSYEQYF

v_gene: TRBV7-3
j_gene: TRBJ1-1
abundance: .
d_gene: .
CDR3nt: TGTGCCAGCAGCTCCTTCGTTGGCACTGAAGCTTTCTTT
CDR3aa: CASSSFVGTEAFF

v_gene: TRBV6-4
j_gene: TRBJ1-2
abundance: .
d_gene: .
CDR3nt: TGTGCCAGCAGTGCGATTTACCTTGAGGGGGGCTACACCTTC
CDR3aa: CASSAIYLEGGYTF

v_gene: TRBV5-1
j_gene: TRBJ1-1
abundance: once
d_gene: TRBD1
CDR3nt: TGCGCCAGCAGCCCGCATGCGGCAGGGGGCCCCCCTGAAGCTTTCTTT
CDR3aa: CASSPHAAGGPPEAFF

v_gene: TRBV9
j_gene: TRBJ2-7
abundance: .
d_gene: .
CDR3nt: TGTGCCAGCAGCCCCGGACTGTTTTACGAGCAGTACTTC
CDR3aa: CASSPGLFYEQYF

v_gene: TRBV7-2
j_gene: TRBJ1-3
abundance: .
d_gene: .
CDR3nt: TGTGCCAGCAGCCGTACATTATCCTCTGGAAACACCATATATTTT
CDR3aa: CASSRTLSSGNTIYF

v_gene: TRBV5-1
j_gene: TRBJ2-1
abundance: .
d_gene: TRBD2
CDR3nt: TGCGCCAGCAGCTTAGCTGTAGCGGGCGCCCTTGGGAATGAGCAGTTCTTC
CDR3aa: CASSLAVAGALGNEQFF

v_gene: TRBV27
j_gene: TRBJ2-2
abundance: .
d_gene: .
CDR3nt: TGTGCCAGCAGTTTAGTAACCCTCACCGGGGAGCTGTTTTTT
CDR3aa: CASSLVTLTGELFF

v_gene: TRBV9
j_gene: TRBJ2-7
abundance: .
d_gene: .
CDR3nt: TGTGCCAGCAGCGTAGATATATCTGGCGAGCAGTACTTC
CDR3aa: CASSVDISGEQYF

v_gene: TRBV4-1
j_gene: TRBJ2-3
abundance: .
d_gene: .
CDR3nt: TGCGCCAGCAGCCAAGAATTCGAGGTGGTAGATACGCAGTATTTT
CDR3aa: CASSQEFEVVDTQYF

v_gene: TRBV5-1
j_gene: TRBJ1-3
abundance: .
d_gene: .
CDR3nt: TGCGCCAGCAGCGACGGGACTCTGAGAAACACCATATATTTT
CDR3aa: CASSDGTLRNTIYF

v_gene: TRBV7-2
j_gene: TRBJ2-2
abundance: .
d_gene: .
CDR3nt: TGTGCCAGCAGCTTAGAACTAGCTGCCGGGGAGCTGTTTTTT
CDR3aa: CASSLELAAGELFF

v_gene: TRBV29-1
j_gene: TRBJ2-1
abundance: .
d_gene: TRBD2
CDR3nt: TGCAGCGTCAATTATAGCGGGGAAAACTACAATGAGCAGTTCTTC
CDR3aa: CSVNYSGENYNEQFF

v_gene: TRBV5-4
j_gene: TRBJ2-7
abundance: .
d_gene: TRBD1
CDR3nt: TGTGCCAGCAGCTGGGACAGGGGGGGCGAGCAGTACTTC
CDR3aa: CASSWDRGGEQYF

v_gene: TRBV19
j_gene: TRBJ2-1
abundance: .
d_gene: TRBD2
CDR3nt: TGTGCCAGTAGTACTAGCGGGGGGCTTTACAATGAGCAGTTCTTC
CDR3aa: CASSTSGGLYNEQFF